These T cell receptor beta chains were read from a single sample in a study of cytomegalovirus exposure and HLA in healthy donors. Assay: immunoSEQ multiplex PCR; the TCRdb copy retains only in-frame clones and omits some. There are some 130,000 clones in the sample; about three quarters occur only once, and around 0.92% lies in the top ten. Material: PBMCs. All receptors derive from a human donor in good health. Each CDR3 is given with its conserved first and last residue. D genes are given only for firm matches. Some rows have no size entry. The others give once, few or many, or a class for an expanded clone.

v_gene	j_gene	abundance	d_gene	CDR3nt	CDR3aa
TRBV5-5	TRBJ1-1	NA	TRBD1	TGTGCCAGCAGCAAGGGGACAGGTAGCGCTGAAGCTTTCTTT	CASSKGTGSAEAFF
TRBV6-1	TRBJ2-3	NA	TRBD2	TGTGCCAGCAGTCTTGTAGCGGGGGTACTAGATACGCAGTATTTT	CASSLVAGVLDTQYF
TRBV6-1	TRBJ1-2	NA	TRBD1	TGTGCCAGCAGCCGACAGGGGGCGGTTGTTGGCTACACCTTC	CASSRQGAVVGYTF
TRBV4-1	TRBJ2-1	NA	NA	TGCGCCAGCAGCCAAGTCGATCTAATCTCCTACAATGAGCAGTTCTTC	CASSQVDLISYNEQFF
TRBV28	TRBJ1-5	NA	TRBD1	TGTGCCAGCAGTCGGACAGGCCTAAATCAGCCCCAGCATTTT	CASSRTGLNQPQHF
TRBV6-1	TRBJ2-5	NA	TRBD2	TGTGCCAGCACCCTCCCGTCGCGGGGGGAGACCCAGTACTTC	CASTLPSRGETQYF
TRBV5-4	TRBJ1-1	few	NA	TGTGCCAGCAGCTCGGACATGAACACTGAAGCTTTCTTT	CASSSDMNTEAFF
TRBV28	TRBJ2-5	NA	NA	TGTGCCAGCAGTTTGGGTGGGCGAGGGGAGACCCAGTACTTC	CASSLGGRGETQYF
TRBV4-1	TRBJ1-2	NA	TRBD1	TGCGCCAGCAGAAAACAGGGGGACTATGGCTACACCTTC	CASRKQGDYGYTF
TRBV5-5	TRBJ1-1	few	TRBD1	TGTGCCAGCAGCTTCCAGGGGGACACTGAAGCTTTCTTT	CASSFQGDTEAFF
TRBV13	TRBJ1-2	NA	TRBD1	TGTGCCAGCATCCCACAGGGGGTCTATGGCTACACCTTC	CASIPQGVYGYTF
TRBV4-1	TRBJ1-2	few	NA	TGCGCCAGCAGCCACGGTTACAGGGATGGCTATGGCTACACCTTC	CASSHGYRDGYGYTF
TRBV4-1	TRBJ1-1	NA	NA	TGCGCCAGCACTCCCCACGACCCGGAGTACACTGAAGCTTTCTTT	CASTPHDPEYTEAFF
TRBV29-1	TRBJ2-1	NA	NA	TGCAGCGTTGGATGGGGGGGCGCGAATGAGCAGTTCTTC	CSVGWGGANEQFF
TRBV7-2	TRBJ1-6	NA	NA	TGTGCCAGCAGCTTTAACAGGCGGCTGAATTCACCCCTCCACTTT	CASSFNRRLNSPLHF
TRBV5-1	TRBJ1-2	NA	NA	TGCGCCAGCAGCTTCCGCGGTAACTATGGCTACACCTTC	CASSFRGNYGYTF
TRBV4-1	TRBJ1-5	once	NA	TGCGCCAGCAGCCAAGAAGGAGGGGCGGTTCAGCCCCAGCATTTT	CASSQEGGAVQPQHF